This T cell receptor (beta chain) was recorded in a study of OX40 agonist ivuxolimab in advanced cancers. For the study in its entirety: Ivuxolimab, which targeted the costimulatory receptor OX40 (CD134), was an agonistic, fully human IgG2 monoclonal antibody. Intravenous ivuxolimab was administered to patients every 2 weeks at six dose levels: 0.01, 0.1, 0.3, 1.5, 3 and 10 mg/kg. Of the approximately 54 dose-escalation patients, hepatocellular carcinoma was present in around 20, melanoma in approximately 15, renal cell carcinoma in 9 and head and neck cancer in 9. In the dose-escalation cohort, roughly 82% of patients were male, and the mean age was approximately 60 years with a range of about 20 to 80. Prior anti-PD-1, anti-PD-L1 or anti-CTLA-4 therapy was permitted, and checkpoint inhibitors had been received by roughly 40% of dose-escalation patients. Partial responses were achieved by three dose-escalation patients, of whom one had hepatocellular carcinoma and two had cutaneous melanoma. The purpose of peripheral TCRbeta sequencing was to test whether ivuxolimab changed TCR sequence diversity and led to clonal T-cell expansion. The paper covers the monotherapy dose-escalation part of the phase I ivuxolimab trial, which included N = 52 patients. General findings and caveats noted by the study authors: At doses from 0.1 to 3.0 mg/kg, clonal expansion was seen in both CD4+ and CD8+ blood T cells between baseline and week 6. After ivuxolimab, CD8+ T cells had more expanded clones than CD4+ T cells on average. Low levels of normalized T-cell clonal expansion were also seen in some nonresponding patients. Partial responders in the 0.1-3.0 mg/kg groups had among the lowest normalized peripheral clonal expansion, especially among CD8+ T cells. Antigen specificity was not determined for the clonally expanded peripheral T cells.

The trial excluded patients who had a history of autoimmune disease or who were on systemic immunosuppression. Peripheral blood for TCR sequencing was collected from all dose cohorts at baseline, on cycle 4 day 1, and on cycle 7 day 1. Samples came from an open-label, multicenter, first-in-human phase I dose-escalation trial of ivuxolimab. The trial enrolled adults with locally advanced or metastatic head and neck squamous cell, hepatocellular, melanoma or renal cell carcinoma. Before TCR sequencing, CD4+ T cells and CD8+ T cells were sorted from peripheral blood as separate populations. Its CDR3 holds 19 amino acids, cysteine through phenylalanine. The CDR3 DNA has 57 bases and is translated from base 1. Germline trimming: 4 bases from V, 3 bases from J; junction bases outside gene matches: 22. Sequences SGDLS (CDR1) and YYNGEE (CDR2) are obtained from the germline V gene. A note on this clone: Which antigen it targets is not known. Nothing much larger sits one base from this clone, and base qualities are not available.

Genomic DNA was isolated from the sorted cells so that the TCRbeta CDR3 region could be sequenced. The immunoSEQ Assay was used for sequencing of TCRbeta CDR3 regions. TCRdb holds this immuneACCESS table with in-frame rearrangements only. Some clones are missing; in checked studies, unresolved V genes explain under half, and the rest has no known cause. The sample table records about 64,000 clones; 80% to 90% of these occur just once. The top ten constitute approximately 2.9% of the sample. Here the chain combines TRBV9 and TRBJ2-7, and TRBD2 aligns with 7 junction nucleotides. This clonotype was sampled from an adult with an advanced solid tumor such as melanoma, head and neck, liver or kidney cancer. This specimen consisted of CD4+ or CD8+ T cells sorted from blood, obtained in a trial of the OX40 agonist ivuxolimab. The DNA reads TGTGCCAGCAGCCCTCCTTGGCGGGAGACCAACCAAGGGTTCTACGAGCAGTACTTC. The translation is CASSPPWRETNQGFYEQYF.